Below are 24 T cell receptor beta chains sequenced from a single sample in a study of blood T cell repertoires in COVID-19. Produced via immunoSEQ multiplex PCR; TCRdb's table is partial and in-frame only. Found here are 43,000 or so clones, around 86% of them singletons; the top ten hold around a sixth. Sequencing was done on a sample of peripheral blood. The receptors here all came from a man between 60 and 70 years old with active or convalescent COVID-19.

The rearrangement joins TRBV4-1 to TRBJ2-1; 12 positions agree with TRBD2. This CDR3 region has 16 residues. The V gene's germline CDR1 is MGHRA and CDR2 YSYEKL. V was clipped by 3 bases and J by 3 bases; unmatched bases: 3. CDR3 region: CASSQPTSGGYNEQFF. CDR3 sequence (DNA): TGCGCCAGCAGCCAGCCGACTAGCGGGGGCTACAATGAGCAGTTCTTC.

The chain uses TRBV30 and TRBJ1-3, with 7 bases lining up with TRBD1. CDR1 GTSNPN and CDR2 SVGIG come from the germline V gene (reference sequence). After removal of 0 bases from V and 3 bases from J, the junction contained 5 bases not matched to a gene. The CDR3 is made up of 15 amino acids. The CDR3 coding sequence is TGTGCCTGGAGTGTACAGGGGACGGGTGGAAACACCATATATTTT. Its translation is CAWSVQGTGGNTIYF.

The chain couples TRBV7-9 to TRBJ2-3, with 11 nucleotides matching TRBD2. Germline CDR1 is SEHNR and CDR2 is FQNEAQ (reference sequence). Trimming at V came to 7 bases and at J to 3 bases, leaving 9 bases not matched to a gene. CDR3 length: 16 amino acids. CDR3 amino acids: CASIWGSGGATDTQYF. The CDR3, as DNA: TGTGCCAGCATCTGGGGTAGCGGGGGGGCAACAGATACGCAGTATTTT.

This chain links TRBV27 with TRBJ2-7, with 10 bases lining up with TRBD1. Trimming took 6 bases from V and 4 from J; bases not matched to a gene: 9. CDR3 size: 15 residues. Germline V lookup: CDR1 MNHEY, CDR2 SMNVEV (reference sequence). The CDR3 region has the DNA TGTGCCAGCAGACCGACAGGGGGCGTACGGTACGAGCAGTACTTC. Protein sequence: CASRPTGGVRYEQYF.

This clone was seen only a few times. This chain joins TRBV6-6 and TRBJ1-5; tentatively, D is TRBD1 (6 bases). The CDR3 length is 14 residues. V dropped 0 bases and J dropped 6 bases, with 9 bases sitting between them. CDR1 MNHNY and CDR2 SVGAGI come from the germline V gene (reference sequence). The CDR3 protein is CASSYSEGGQPQHF. CDR3 bases: TGTGCCAGCAGTTACTCAGAAGGGGGTCAGCCCCAGCATTTT.

V usage is TRBV7-3 and J usage is TRBJ2-1; D gene ambiguous. Germline loops: CDR1 SGHTA, CDR2 FQGTGA. Trimming stripped 1 base from V and 4 bases from J, with 5 bases between. The CDR3 consists of 13 residues. CDR3 in amino acids: CASSLSKYNEQFF. The DNA of the CDR3 is TGTGCCAGCAGCTTAAGTAAATACAATGAGCAGTTCTTC.

This chain's CDR3 is CASSYQPGTDLEKLFF. The CDR3 nucleotides are TGTGCCAGCAGCTACCAACCCGGGACAGACCTAGAAAAACTGTTTTTT. The chain combines TRBV6-5 with TRBJ1-4; TRBD1 aligns across 7 bases. Germline-derived CDR1 and CDR2 are MNHEY and SVGAGI. The V and J ends lost 6 bases and 8 bases, in that order; junction bases with no gene match: 15. The CDR3 covers 16 residues.

This chain uses TRBV13 with TRBJ1-1, with D unresolved. Germline CDR1 reads PRHDT; CDR2 reads FYEKMQ (reference sequence). Trimming removed 8 bases at V and 3 bases at J, with 7 bases between. The CDR3 consists of 11 residues. The CDR3 spells CASAIDTEAFF. DNA of the CDR3: TGTGCCAGCGCAATAGACACTGAAGCTTTCTTT.

The gene calls are TRBV30 and TRBJ1-1; 9 bases align to TRBD1. The CDR3 length is 14 residues. V dropped 3 bases and J dropped 6; count of bases not matched to a gene: 8. Germline V lookup: CDR1 GTSNPN, CDR2 SVGIG (reference sequence). The CDR3 region is CAWSRQGEEAEAFF. CDR3 bases: TGTGCCTGGAGCCGACAGGGGGAGGAAGCTGAAGCTTTCTTT.

The V call is TRBV2, the J call TRBJ2-5; possible D gene TRBD2, 5 bases. The CDR3 consists of 13 residues. The germline gives CDR1 SNHLY, CDR2 FYNNEI. The ends were cut back, 8 bases at V and 2 bases at J, with 12 bases in the middle. DNA of the CDR3: TGTGCCAGCGCTTTGAGGACTCAAGAGACCCAGTACTTC. The encoded protein is CASALRTQETQYF.

The V call is TRBV29-1, the J call TRBJ1-2; D is possibly TRBD1 (6 bases). Trimming took off 2 bases at V and 7 bases at J, with 11 bases between the two ends. The germline V gene has CDR1 SQVTM and CDR2 ANQGSEA. CDR3 size: 12 residues. The CDR3 protein is CSVELGASGYTF. DNA of the CDR3: TGCAGCGTTGAACTGGGGGCGAGTGGCTACACCTTC.

This chain connects TRBV2 to TRBJ2-5, with D uncertain. Trimming removed 4 bases from V and 2 bases from J, with 5 bases in between. The CDR3 totals 12 residues. From germline, CDR1 is SNHLY and CDR2 FYNNEI. The CDR3 bases are TGTGCCAGCAGTGTGGCTCAAGAGACCCAGTACTTC. Its protein is CASSVAQETQYF.

This clone was observed a handful of times. The CDR3 protein is CSVRQGAYGELFF. CDR3 in DNA: TGCAGCGTCCGACAGGGGGCGTACGGGGAGCTGTTTTTT. This rearrangement joins TRBV29-1 to TRBJ2-2, with 10 bases matching TRBD1. V trimming: 6 bases; J trimming: 7 bases; junction bases outside the gene matches: 5. The CDR3 is 13 residues long. Germline V gene data show CDR1 as SQVTM and CDR2 as ANQGSEA.

This sequence joins TRBV30 and TRBJ1-5; 8 bases fit TRBD1. The V gene's germline CDR1 is GTSNPN and CDR2 SVGIG (reference sequence). The J segment lost 4 bases and the V segment lost 2 bases, leaving 7 bases of the junction unmatched. The CDR3 is made up of 15 amino acids. The DNA for the CDR3 is TGTGCCTGGAGTTTCCAGGGGGCGCAGAATCAGCCCCAGCATTTT. This gives the protein CAWSFQGAQNQPQHF.

In its sample, this clone was seen once. This sequence joins TRBV18 and TRBJ1-6; weak D call: TRBD1 (5 bases). With 2 bases removed from V and 7 bases from J, the gap between germline ends came to 9 bases. This CDR3 has 14 amino acids. The germline CDR1 and CDR2 sequences are KGHSH and LQKENI. This chain's CDR3 is CASSPTEGNSPLHF. In DNA form, the CDR3 reads TGTGCCAGCTCACCAACGGAGGGGAATTCACCCCTCCACTTT.

The J gene is TRBJ2-5, the V gene TRBV10-3; tentatively, D is TRBD2 (7 bases). The CDR3 covers 18 residues. Germline V lookup: CDR1 ENHRY, CDR2 SYGVKD. The V end was cut by 0 bases, the J end by 5 bases, with 22 bases between. CDR3 sequence: CAISESVGFSRGAETQYF. DNA for the CDR3: TGTGCCATCAGTGAGTCGGTTGGCTTTAGTCGGGGGGCGGAGACCCAGTACTTC.

The chain combines TRBV7-7 with TRBJ1-4; perhaps TRBD1 as D (5 bases). From germline, CDR1 is SSHAT and CDR2 FNYEAQ (reference sequence). The CDR3 runs to 13 residues. Trimming took 5 bases from V and 8 from J, leaving 12 bases between them. The CDR3 sequence: CASSPQAGEKLFF. CDR3 in DNA: TGTGCCAGCAGCCCACAGGCGGGAGAAAAACTGTTTTTT.

The chain uses TRBV18 and TRBJ2-2, with 10 bases fitting TRBD2. J lost 2 bases, V lost 1 base, and 4 bases had no gene match. Germline CDR1 and CDR2: KGHSH and LQKENI. The CDR3 is 17 amino acids. The CDR3 sequence is CASSPLAGGPNTGELFF. DNA of the CDR3: TGTGCCAGCTCACCACTAGCGGGGGGCCCTAACACCGGGGAGCTGTTTTTT. Filled out from reference TRBV18 and TRBJ2-2, the complete variable domain reads NAGVMQNPRHLVRRRGQEARLRCSPMKGHSHVYWYRQLPEEGLKFMVYLQKENIIDESGMPKERFSAEFPKEGPSILRIQQVVRGDSAAYFCASSPLAGGPNTGELFFGEGSRLTVL.

Worth noting for this clone: Other nucleotide sequences in the sample specify the same CDR3. The rearrangement links TRBV14 to TRBJ2-5; 8 nucleotides match TRBD1. J lost 5 bases, V lost 6 bases, and 8 bases had no gene match. Germline CDR1 and CDR2: SGHDN and FVKESK. The CDR3 is made up of 14 amino acids. CDR3 sequence (DNA): TGTGCCAGCAGTCCGTGGACAGGGTCGGAGACCCAGTACTTC. This sequence encodes CASSPWTGSETQYF.

This clone was observed once. The chain recombines TRBV3-1 (or the pseudogene TRBV3-2) with TRBJ2-1, with 15 bases aligning to TRBD2. CDR3 size: 18 residues. J gave up 7 bases and V 4 bases, and 11 bases lay outside the gene matches. The germline CDR1 and CDR2 sequences are LGHDT and YNNKEL (reference sequence). CDR3 region: CASSPLFSGTSGGNEQFF. For the CDR3, the DNA is TGTGCCAGCAGCCCCCTATTTTCCGGGACTAGCGGGGGGAATGAGCAGTTCTTC.

The chain combines TRBV5-4 with TRBJ2-7, with 10 bases identical to TRBD2. J gave up 4 bases and V 2 bases, and 6 bases lay outside the gene matches. The CDR3 runs 15 residues. Germline V lookup: CDR1 SGHNT, CDR2 YYREEE (reference sequence). The CDR3 DNA reads TGTGCCAGCAGCTTTTCGCCTAGCGGGGGTTACGAGCAGTACTTC. This codes for CASSFSPSGGYEQYF.

This clone was observed once. The rearrangement uses TRBV5-6 and TRBJ2-5; TRBD2 is a possible D gene (7 bases). The CDR3 has 14 residues. Germline V CDR1 and CDR2: SGHDT, YYEEEE. Trimming pared 4 bases from V and 5 bases from J, leaving 15 bases between. The CDR3 nucleotides are TGTGCCAGCAGCCTGCCGCGGGGGCAGGAGACCCAGTACTTC. This translates into CASSLPRGQETQYF.

The chain joins TRBV6-6 to TRBJ1-5, with 11 bases identical to TRBD1. The CDR3 covers 17 residues. The J segment lost 0 bases and the V segment lost 5 bases, leaving 6 bases of the junction unmatched. Germline loops: CDR1 MNHNY, CDR2 SVGAGI (reference sequence). CDR3 protein: CASSRTGGPYSNQPQHF. Here the CDR3 DNA reads TGTGCCAGCAGTCGGACAGGGGGCCCGTATAGCAATCAGCCCCAGCATTTT.

This clone was found once. V is TRBV19 and J is TRBJ1-1; the match to TRBD1 covers 9 bases. This CDR3 contains 15 residues. Trimming cost V 5 bases and J 3 bases; bases outside gene matches: 7. Germline assignment: CDR1 LNHDA and CDR2 SQIVND (reference sequence). CDR3 amino acids: CASSPWTGVDTEAFF. The CDR3 bases are TGTGCCAGTAGTCCCTGGACAGGGGTGGACACTGAAGCTTTCTTT.